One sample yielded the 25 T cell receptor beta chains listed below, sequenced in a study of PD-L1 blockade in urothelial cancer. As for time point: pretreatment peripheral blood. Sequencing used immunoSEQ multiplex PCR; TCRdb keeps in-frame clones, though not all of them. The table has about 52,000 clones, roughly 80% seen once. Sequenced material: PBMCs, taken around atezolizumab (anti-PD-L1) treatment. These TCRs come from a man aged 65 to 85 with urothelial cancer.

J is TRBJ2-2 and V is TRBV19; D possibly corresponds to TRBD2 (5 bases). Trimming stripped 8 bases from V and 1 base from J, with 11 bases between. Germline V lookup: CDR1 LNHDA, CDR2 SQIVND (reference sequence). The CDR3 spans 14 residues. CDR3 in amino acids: CASSRTQNTGELFF. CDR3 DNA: TGTGCCAGTTCGAGGACTCAGAACACCGGGGAGCTGTTTTTT.

The CDR3 DNA follows: TGTGCCAGTAGTTTAATAACTAGCGGGGGGCTTCTACCCTCCAATGAGCAGTTCTTC. This codes for CASSLITSGGLLPSNEQFF. J is TRBJ2-1 and V is TRBV19; TRBD2 aligns across 12 bases. From germline, CDR1 is LNHDA and CDR2 SQIVND (reference sequence). The CDR3 sequence is 19 residues long. Trimming took 5 bases from V and 6 from J; bases not matched to a gene: 17.

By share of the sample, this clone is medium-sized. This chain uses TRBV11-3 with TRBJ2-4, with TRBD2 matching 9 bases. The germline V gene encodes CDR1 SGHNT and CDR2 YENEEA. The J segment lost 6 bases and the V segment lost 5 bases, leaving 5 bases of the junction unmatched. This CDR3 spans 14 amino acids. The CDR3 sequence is CASSPMRGGNIQYF. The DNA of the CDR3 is TGTGCCAGCAGCCCCATGCGGGGGGGAAACATTCAGTACTTC.

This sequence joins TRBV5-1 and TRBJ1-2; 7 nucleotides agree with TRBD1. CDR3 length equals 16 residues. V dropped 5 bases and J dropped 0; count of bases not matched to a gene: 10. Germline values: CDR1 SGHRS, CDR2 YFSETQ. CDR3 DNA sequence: TGCGCCAGCAGTTGGGACAGTCCTTACCCTAACTATGGCTACACCTTC. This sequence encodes CASSWDSPYPNYGYTF. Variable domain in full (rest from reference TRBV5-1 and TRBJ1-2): KAGVTQTPRYLIKTRGQQVTLSCSPISGHRSVSWYQQTPGQGLQFLFEYFSETQRNKGNFPGRFSGRQFSNSRSEMNVSTLELGDSALYLCASSWDSPYPNYGYTFGSGTRLTVV.

This CDR3 is CASSARLAGLNEQFF. In nucleotides, the CDR3 is TGTGCCAGCAGTGCTCGACTAGCGGGACTCAATGAGCAGTTCTTC. The chain carries TRBV6-1 and TRBJ2-1; 11 nucleotides align to TRBD2. Germline CDR1 and CDR2: MNHNS and SASEGT. This CDR3 is 15 amino acids long. Losses at the gene ends were 4 bases for V and 6 bases for J; bases not matched to a gene: 5.

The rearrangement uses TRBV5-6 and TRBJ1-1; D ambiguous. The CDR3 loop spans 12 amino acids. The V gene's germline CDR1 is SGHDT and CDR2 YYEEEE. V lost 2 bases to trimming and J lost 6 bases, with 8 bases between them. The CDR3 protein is CASSFQISEAFF. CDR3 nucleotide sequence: TGTGCCAGCAGCTTTCAAATTTCTGAAGCTTTCTTT.

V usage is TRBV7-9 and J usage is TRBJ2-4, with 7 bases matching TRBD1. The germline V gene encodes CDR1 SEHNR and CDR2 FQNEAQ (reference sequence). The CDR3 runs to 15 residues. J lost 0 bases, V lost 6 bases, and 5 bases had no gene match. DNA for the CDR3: TGTGCCAGCAGTCCAGGGGGTTTAGCCAAAAACATTCAGTACTTC. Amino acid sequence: CASSPGGLAKNIQYF.

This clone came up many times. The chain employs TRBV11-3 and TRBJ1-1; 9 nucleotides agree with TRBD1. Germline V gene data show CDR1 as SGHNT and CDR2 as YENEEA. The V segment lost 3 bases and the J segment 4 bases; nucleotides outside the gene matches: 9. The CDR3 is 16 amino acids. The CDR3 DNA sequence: TGTGCCAGCAGCTTCGCCACAGGGGGCGCGGGCACTGAAGCTTTCTTT. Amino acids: CASSFATGGAGTEAFF.

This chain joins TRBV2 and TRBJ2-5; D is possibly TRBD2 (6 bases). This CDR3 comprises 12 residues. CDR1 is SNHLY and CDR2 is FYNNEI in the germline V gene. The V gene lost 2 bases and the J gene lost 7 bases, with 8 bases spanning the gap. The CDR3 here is CASSERRGTQYF. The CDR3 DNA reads TGTGCCAGCAGTGAAAGGCGGGGGACCCAGTACTTC.

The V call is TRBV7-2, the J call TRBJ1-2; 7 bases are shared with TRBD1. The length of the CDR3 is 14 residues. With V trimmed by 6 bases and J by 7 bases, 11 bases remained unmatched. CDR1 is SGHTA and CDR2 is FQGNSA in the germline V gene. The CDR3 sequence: CASRPTGRRIGYTF. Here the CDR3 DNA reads TGTGCCAGCAGACCGACAGGGCGGCGTATTGGCTACACCTTC.

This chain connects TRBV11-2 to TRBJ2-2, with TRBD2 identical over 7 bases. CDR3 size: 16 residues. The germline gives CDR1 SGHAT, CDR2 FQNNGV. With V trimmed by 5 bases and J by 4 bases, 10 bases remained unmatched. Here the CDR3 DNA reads TGTGCCAGCAGCCCACTTCGGGCGGGAGTCACCGGGGAGCTGTTTTTT. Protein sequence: CASSPLRAGVTGELFF.

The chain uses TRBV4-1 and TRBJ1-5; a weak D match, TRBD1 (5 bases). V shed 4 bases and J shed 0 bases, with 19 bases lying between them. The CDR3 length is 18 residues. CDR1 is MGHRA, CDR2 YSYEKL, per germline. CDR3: CASSPRAGGDYSNQPQHF. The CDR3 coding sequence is TGCGCCAGCAGCCCCCGGGCCGGGGGAGATTATAGCAATCAGCCCCAGCATTTT.

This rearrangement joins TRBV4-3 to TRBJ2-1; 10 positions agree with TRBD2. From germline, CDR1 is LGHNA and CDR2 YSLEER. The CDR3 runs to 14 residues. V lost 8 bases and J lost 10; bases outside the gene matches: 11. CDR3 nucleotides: TGCGCCAGCGGCTTAGCGGGGGGCCTTAGCGAGCAGTTCTTC. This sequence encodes CASGLAGGLSEQFF.

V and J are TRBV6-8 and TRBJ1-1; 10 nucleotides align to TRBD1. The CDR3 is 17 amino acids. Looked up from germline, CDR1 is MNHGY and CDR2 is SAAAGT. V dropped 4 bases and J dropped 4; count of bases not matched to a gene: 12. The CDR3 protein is CASSLDRGRSRFTEAFF. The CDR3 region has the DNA TGTGCCAGCAGTTTAGACAGGGGGCGGTCTCGGTTCACTGAAGCTTTCTTT.

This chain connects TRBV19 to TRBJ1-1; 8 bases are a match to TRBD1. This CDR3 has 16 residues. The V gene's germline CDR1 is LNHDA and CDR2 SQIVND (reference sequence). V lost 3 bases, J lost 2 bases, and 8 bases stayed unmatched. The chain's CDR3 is CASSILRTGPNTEAFF. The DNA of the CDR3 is TGTGCCAGTAGTATCCTAAGGACAGGGCCAAACACTGAAGCTTTCTTT.

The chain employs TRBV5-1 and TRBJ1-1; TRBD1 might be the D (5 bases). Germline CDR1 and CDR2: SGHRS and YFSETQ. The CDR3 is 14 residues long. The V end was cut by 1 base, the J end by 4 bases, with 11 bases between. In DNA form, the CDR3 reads TGCGCCAGCAGCTTGACAGGCTGGGGCACTGAAGCTTTCTTT. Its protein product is CASSLTGWGTEAFF.

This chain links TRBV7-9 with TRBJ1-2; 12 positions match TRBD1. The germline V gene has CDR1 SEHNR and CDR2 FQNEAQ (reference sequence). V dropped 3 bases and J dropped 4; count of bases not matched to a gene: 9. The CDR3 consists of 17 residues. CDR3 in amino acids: CASSFPGQGAMAYGYTF. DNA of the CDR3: TGTGCCAGCAGCTTCCCGGGACAGGGGGCGATGGCCTATGGCTACACCTTC.

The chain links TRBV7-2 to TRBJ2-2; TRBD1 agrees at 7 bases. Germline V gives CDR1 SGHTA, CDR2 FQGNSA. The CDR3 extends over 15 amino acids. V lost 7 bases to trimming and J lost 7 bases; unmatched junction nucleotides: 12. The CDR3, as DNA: TGTGCCAGCAACCCAACAGGGGCTCTCAACGGGGAGCTGTTTTTT. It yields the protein CASNPTGALNGELFF.

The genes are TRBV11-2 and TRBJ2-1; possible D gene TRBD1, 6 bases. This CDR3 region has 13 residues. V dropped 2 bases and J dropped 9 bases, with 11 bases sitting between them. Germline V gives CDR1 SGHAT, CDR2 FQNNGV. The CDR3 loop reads CASSLKRGTEQFF. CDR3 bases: TGTGCCAGCAGCTTAAAGAGGGGGACTGAGCAGTTCTTC. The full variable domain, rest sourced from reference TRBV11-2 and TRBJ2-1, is EAGVAQSPRYKIIEKRQSVAFWCNPISGHATLYWYQQILGQGPKLLIQFQNNGVVDDSQLPKDRFSAERLKGVDSTLKIQPAKLEDSAVYLCASSLKRGTEQFFGPGTRLTVL.

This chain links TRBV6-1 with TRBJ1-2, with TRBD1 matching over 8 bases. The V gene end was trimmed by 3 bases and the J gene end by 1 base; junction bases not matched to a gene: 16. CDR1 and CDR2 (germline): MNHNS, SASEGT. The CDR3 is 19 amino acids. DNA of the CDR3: TGTGCCAGCAGTGACGGACTCCTTCAACTCAGGGGGCATAACTATGGCTACACCTTC. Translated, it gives CASSDGLLQLRGHNYGYTF.

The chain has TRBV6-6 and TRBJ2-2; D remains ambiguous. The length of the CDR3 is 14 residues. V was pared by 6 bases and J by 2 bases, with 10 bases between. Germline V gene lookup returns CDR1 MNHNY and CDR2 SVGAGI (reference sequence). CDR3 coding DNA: TGTGCCAGCAGAGACGACATTAACACCGGGGAGCTGTTTTTT. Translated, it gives CASRDDINTGELFF.

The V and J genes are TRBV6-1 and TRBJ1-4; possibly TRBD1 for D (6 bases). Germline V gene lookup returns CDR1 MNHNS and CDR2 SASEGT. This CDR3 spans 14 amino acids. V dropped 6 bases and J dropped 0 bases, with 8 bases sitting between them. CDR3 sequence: CASRGHSTNEKLFF. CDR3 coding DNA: TGTGCCAGCAGGGGACACTCAACTAATGAAAAACTGTTTTTT.

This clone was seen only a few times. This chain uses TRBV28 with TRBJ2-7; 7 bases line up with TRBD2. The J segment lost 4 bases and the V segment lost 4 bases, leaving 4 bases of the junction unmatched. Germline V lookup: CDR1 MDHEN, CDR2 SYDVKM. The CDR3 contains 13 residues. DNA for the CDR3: TGTGCCAGCAGTTGGGGGGGAACGTACGAGCAGTACTTC. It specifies CASSWGGTYEQYF.

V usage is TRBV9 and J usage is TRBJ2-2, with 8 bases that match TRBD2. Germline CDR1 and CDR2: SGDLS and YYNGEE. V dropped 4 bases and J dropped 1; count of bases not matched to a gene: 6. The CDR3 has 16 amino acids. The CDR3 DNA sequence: TGTGCCAGCAGCACGCGTCTAGCGGGGAACACCGGGGAGCTGTTTTTT. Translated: CASSTRLAGNTGELFF.

CDR3: CASSSLSGSTDTQYF. The CDR3 DNA sequence: TGCGCCAGCAGCTCGCTGAGCGGCTCCACAGATACGCAGTATTTT. The chain employs TRBV5-1 and TRBJ2-3; D may be TRBD2 (5 bases). V lost 3 bases and J 2 bases, leaving 13 bases between the germline ends. The CDR3 extends over 15 amino acids. The germline CDR1 and CDR2 sequences are SGHRS and YFSETQ.